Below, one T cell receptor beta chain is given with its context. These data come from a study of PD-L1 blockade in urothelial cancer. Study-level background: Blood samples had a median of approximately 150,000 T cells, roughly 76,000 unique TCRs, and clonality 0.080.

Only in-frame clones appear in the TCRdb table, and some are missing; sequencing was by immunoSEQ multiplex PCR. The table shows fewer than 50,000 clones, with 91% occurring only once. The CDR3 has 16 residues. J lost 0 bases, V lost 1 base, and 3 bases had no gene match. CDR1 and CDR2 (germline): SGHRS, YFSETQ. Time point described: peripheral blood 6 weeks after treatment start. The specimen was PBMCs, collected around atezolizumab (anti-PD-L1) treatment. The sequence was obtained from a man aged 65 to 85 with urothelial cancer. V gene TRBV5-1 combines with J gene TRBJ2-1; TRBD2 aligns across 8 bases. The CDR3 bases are TGCGCCAGCAGCTTGATACTAGCGGACTCCTACAATGAGCAGTTCTTC. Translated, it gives CASSLILADSYNEQFF.